The 5 T cell receptor beta chains listed next were all sequenced from one sample in a study of shared T cell receptors in the human thymus. The protocol was immunoSEQ multiplex PCR, while the TCRdb copy is restricted to in-frame clones and leaves out a portion. The table records 700,000 or so clones, 80% to 90% of them present only once. In addition, the sample was reused for a study of human thymus T cells.

The sequenced material came from thymocytes. The receptors derive from a girl under two years old with a congenital heart defect.

This clone occurred once. The V gene is TRBV9, the J gene TRBJ1-3; D call uncertain. The CDR3 runs to 14 residues. The V and J ends lost 0 bases and 0 bases respectively, with 4 bases between them. Germline V gene lookup returns CDR1 SGDLS and CDR2 YYNGEE. The CDR3 DNA is TGTGCCAGCAGCGTAGGTCGCTCTGGAAACACCATATATTTT. Protein: CASSVGRSGNTIYF. Full variable domain (rest looked up from reference TRBV9 and TRBJ1-3): DSGVTQTPKHLITATGQRVTLRCSPRSGDLSVYWYQQSLDQGLQFLIQYYNGEERAKGNILERFSAQQFPDLHSELNLSSLELGDSALYFCASSVGRSGNTIYFGEGSWLTVV.

This clone was observed a single time. This chain links TRBV4-1 with TRBJ1-5; D gene unclear. Trimming removed 1 base at V and 3 bases at J, with 13 bases between. Germline lookup yields CDR1 MGHRA and CDR2 YSYEKL. This CDR3 comprises 16 residues. The DNA for the CDR3 is TGCGCCAGCAGCCAAGGGTCCTACCAGGTCAATCAGCCCCAGCATTTT. This encodes CASSQGSYQVNQPQHF.

This clone appeared a few times. This rearrangement joins TRBV2 to TRBJ2-1; D is perhaps TRBD1 (6 bases). The CDR3 contains 17 residues. V lost 3 bases and J 0 bases, leaving 15 bases between the germline ends. Germline loops: CDR1 SNHLY, CDR2 FYNNEI. CDR3 coding DNA: TGTGCCAGCAGTGAGTGCAGGGGCACCCACTCCTACAATGAGCAGTTCTTC. Its translation is CASSECRGTHSYNEQFF.

The chain uses TRBV6-5 and TRBJ2-1; D is undetermined. The CDR3 has 12 amino acids. The germline gives CDR1 MNHEY, CDR2 SVGAGI. Trimming shortened V by 8 bases and J by 3 bases, and 8 bases separated the two germline ends. For the CDR3, the DNA is TGTGCCAGCCAAGACAACTACAATGAGCAGTTCTTC. Amino acids: CASQDNYNEQFF.

The V gene is TRBV4-1, the J gene TRBJ1-1; 9 nucleotides match TRBD1. Germline V gene lookup returns CDR1 MGHRA and CDR2 YSYEKL. V trimming: 0 bases; J trimming: 1 base; junction bases outside the gene matches: 12. This CDR3 is built from 19 residues. The CDR3, as DNA: TGCGCCAGCAGCCAAGATATTACAGGGGGCCGCGTAGAGAACACTGAAGCTTTCTTT. This codes for CASSQDITGGRVENTEAFF.